The 9 T cell receptor beta chains given below trace back to one sample, sequenced in a study of blood T cells in healthy people across ages. Primers used in a second PCR of roughly 6 to 11 cycles were a sample-barcoded 5' primer and a J-beta primer mix. TCRdb passed the 5' RACE reads through MiXCR, listing each CDR3 protein once. Among roughly 680,000 distinct CDR3 sequences, about 50% were seen once, and the ten largest hold roughly 13%. The sample comprised blood. These receptors all come from a woman older than 75 in good health.

The V call is TRBV7-3, the J call TRBJ1-1; D gene uncertain. Per the germline V gene, CDR1 is SGHTA and CDR2 is FQGTGA. V lost 4 bases to trimming and J lost 8 bases, with 14 bases between them. The length of the CDR3 is 13 residues. Written as DNA, the CDR3 is TGTGCCAGCAGCTCCTTTTATAAGGAAGAAGCTTTCTTT. Translating it yields CASSSFYKEEAFF.

The V and J genes are TRBV20-1 and TRBJ2-5; 13 bases align to TRBD2. There are 16 residues in the CDR3. The V and J ends lost 5 bases and 5 bases, in that order; junction bases with no gene match: 11. Per the germline V gene, CDR1 is DFQATT and CDR2 is SNEGSKA (reference sequence). The CDR3: CSAPTRTSGRGETQYF. The CDR3 DNA sequence: TGCAGTGCTCCTACCCGGACTAGCGGGAGAGGGGAGACCCAGTACTTC.

Points on this clonotype: Lacking the conserved final phenylalanine or tryptophan, this CDR3 likely reflects a read error. The limits of the CDR3 on the DNA are not certain, so only TCRdb's listed CDR3 is given. The chain recombines TRBV21-1 with TRBJ1-2; the table calls TRBD1, which could not be checked here. TRBV21-1 is labeled a pseudogene. The CDR3 numbers 12 amino acids, ends counted. CDR3 in amino acids: CASSRGRLWLHL.

The rearrangement joins TRBV7-6 to TRBJ2-3; D is uncertain. CDR1 SGHVS and CDR2 FNYEAQ come from the germline V gene. The CDR3 sequence is 14 residues long. V was cut by 5 bases and J by 5 bases, with 14 bases left in between. The CDR3 sequence is CASSERLGKDTQYF. For the CDR3, the DNA is TGTGCCAGCAGCGAGCGACTGGGAAAAGATACGCAGTATTTT.

The J gene is TRBJ1-1, the V gene TRBV11-2, with D unresolved. This CDR3 is built from 12 residues. V was cut by 0 bases and J by 6 bases, with 5 bases left in between. Germline CDR1 reads SGHAT; CDR2 reads FQNNGV. The CDR3 nucleotides are TGTGCCAGCAGCTTAGATCAGGCTGAAGCTTTCTTT. Its translation is CASSLDQAEAFF.

The chain joins TRBV18 to TRBJ2-7, with 8 bases lining up with TRBD1. Germline V CDR1 and CDR2: KGHSH, LQKENI. V shed 5 bases, J shed 2 bases, and the junction held 8 bases outside the gene matches. This CDR3 contains 15 residues. CDR3 in amino acids: CASSGGQGAPYEQYF. CDR3 DNA sequence: TGTGCCAGCTCAGGGGGGCAGGGGGCCCCCTACGAGCAGTACTTC.

This clonotype was counted many times. The V call is TRBV5-1, the J call TRBJ1-5; D possibly corresponds to TRBD1 (6 bases). This CDR3 is built from 14 residues. Germline loops: CDR1 SGHRS, CDR2 YFSETQ. Trimming removed 4 bases at V and 4 bases at J, with 12 bases between. The CDR3 reads CASSPGQSNQPQHF. CDR3 bases: TGCGCCAGCAGCCCCGGACAGTCTAATCAGCCCCAGCATTTT.

The chain recombines TRBV29-1 with TRBJ2-1; TRBD2 is a possible D gene (6 bases). V gave up 3 bases and J gave up 10 bases, with 10 bases separating them. From germline, CDR1 is SQVTM and CDR2 ANQGSEA. The CDR3 covers 11 residues. The CDR3 here is CSVERGGEQFF. CDR3 in DNA: TGCAGCGTTGAGAGGGGAGGAGAGCAGTTCTTC.

At least ten counts were recorded for this clonotype. The chain links TRBV29-1 to TRBJ2-7, with D unresolved. V was pared by 3 bases and J by 4 bases, with 7 bases between. This CDR3 comprises 11 residues. CDR1 is SQVTM and CDR2 is ANQGSEA in the germline V gene. CDR3 in amino acids: CSVELGYEQYF. The CDR3 DNA follows: TGCAGCGTTGAGTTGGGGTACGAGCAGTACTTC.